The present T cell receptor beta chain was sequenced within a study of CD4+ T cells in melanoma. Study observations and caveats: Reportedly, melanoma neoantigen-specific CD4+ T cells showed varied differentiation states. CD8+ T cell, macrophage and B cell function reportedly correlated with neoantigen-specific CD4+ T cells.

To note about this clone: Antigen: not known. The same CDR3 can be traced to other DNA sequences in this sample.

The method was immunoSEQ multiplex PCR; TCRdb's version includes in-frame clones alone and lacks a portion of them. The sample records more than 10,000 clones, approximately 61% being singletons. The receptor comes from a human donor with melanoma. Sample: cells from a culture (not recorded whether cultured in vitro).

The CDR3 region has the DNA TGTGCCACCTCCCGGGACAGGGGCTACGAGCAGTACTTC. Protein product: CATSRDRGYEQYF. The rearrangement joins TRBV15 to TRBJ2-7, with 10 bases that match TRBD1. The J segment lost 3 bases and the V segment lost 8 bases, leaving 4 bases of the junction unmatched. The CDR3 has 13 residues. The germline V gene has CDR1 LNHNV and CDR2 YYDKDF (reference sequence).